This paragraph covers one T cell receptor beta chain sequence. What this receptor recognizes is not known. Nothing much larger sits one base from this clone, and base qualities are not available. This entry comes from a study of OX40 agonist ivuxolimab in advanced cancers. Concerning the study at large: Ivuxolimab was a fully human IgG2 agonistic monoclonal antibody targeting the costimulatory receptor OX40 (CD134). Intravenous ivuxolimab was administered to patients every 2 weeks at six dose levels: 0.01, 0.1, 0.3, 1.5, 3 and 10 mg/kg. Of the approximately 50 patients in dose escalation, around 19 had hepatocellular carcinoma, around 15 had melanoma, 9 had renal cell carcinoma and 9 had head and neck cancer. A male proportion of around 83% and a mean age of 60 years, ranging from roughly 23 to 79, were recorded for the dose-escalation cohort. Patients were allowed to have had prior anti-PD-1, anti-PD-L1 or anti-CTLA-4 therapy, and 40% of the dose-escalation patients had been treated with checkpoint inhibitors. Partial responses occurred in three dose-escalation patients, of whom one had hepatocellular carcinoma and two had cutaneous melanoma. The point of sequencing TCRbeta in the periphery was to test whether ivuxolimab changed TCR sequence diversity and drove clonal T-cell expansion. The paper describes the monotherapy dose-escalation part (N = 52 patients) of the phase I trial of ivuxolimab.

Points the paper makes about the study in general: Low levels of normalized T-cell clonal expansion were also seen in some patients who did not respond. In the 0.1-3.0 mg/kg groups, partial responders were among the patients with the lowest normalized peripheral clonal expansion, particularly in CD8+ T cells. At doses from 0.1 to 3.0 mg/kg, clonal expansion was seen in both CD4+ and CD8+ blood T cells between baseline and week 6. Which antigens the clonally expanded peripheral T cells were specific for was not determined. On average, CD8+ T cells showed more expanded clones than CD4+ T cells after ivuxolimab.

Genomic DNA was extracted from sorted cells for sequencing of the TCRbeta CDR3 region. The immunoSEQ Assay was used for sequencing of TCRbeta CDR3 regions. TCRdb's version of the immuneACCESS table is confined to in-frame rearrangements and falls short of the full clone set. An unresolved V gene accounts for under half of the shortfall where checked; the remainder is of unknown origin. For this sample there are some 28,000 clones; around 85% appear just once. Together, the top ten hold 28% of the sample. The trial excluded patients who had a history of autoimmune disease or who were on systemic immunosuppression. Peripheral blood for TCR sequencing was collected from all dose cohorts at baseline, on cycle 4 day 1, and on cycle 7 day 1. Samples came from an open-label, multicenter, first-in-human phase I dose-escalation trial of ivuxolimab. The trial enrolled adults with locally advanced or metastatic head and neck squamous cell, hepatocellular, melanoma or renal cell carcinoma. Before TCR sequencing, CD4+ T cells and CD8+ T cells were sorted from peripheral blood as separate populations.

Per the germline V gene (reference sequence), MNHEY is the CDR1 and SMNVEV is the CDR2. V is reduced by 2 bases and J by 4 bases, leaving a spacing of 12 bases between them. The CDR3 sequence holds 14 residues, the cysteine and phenylalanine included. Just CDR3 DNA is preserved here, 42 bases in frame from base 1. In this chain, TRBV27 is recombined with TRBJ2-7, and perhaps TRBD2 as D gene, on 5 matching bases. This sequence originates from an adult with an advanced solid tumor such as melanoma, head and neck, liver or kidney cancer. Sequencing was performed on CD4+ or CD8+ T cells sorted from blood, taken in a trial of the OX40 agonist ivuxolimab. The CDR3 here reads CASSLRGFLYEQYF. The nucleotide sequence is given as TGTGCCAGCAGTTTAAGAGGGTTCCTTTACGAGCAGTACTTC.